The table lists the clone carrying this T cell receptor (beta chain) with a count of one. This entry comes from a study of blood T cell repertoires in COVID-19. Study overall: Sources were T cells, B-cell-depleted T cells, or PBMCs; the material itself was cDNA or gDNA.

Trimming removed 1 base from V and 0 bases from J; junction bases left unmatched: 3. The CDR3 is made up of 16 amino acids. Germline CDR1 reads MNHEY; CDR2 reads SMNVEV (reference sequence). Source study methods: Estimated nucleated cell counts came from reference gene primer amplification. The data were produced by immunoSEQ multiplex PCR, yet TCRdb's version contains in-frame clones alone and is incomplete. The DNA was the basis for D and trimming; V, J and clone size are from that table. This sample has under 150,000 clones, with approximately 80% found just once. Cohort 3 donors were reported recovered after two negative PCRs, clearance, or symptom resolution.

This clonotype was sampled from a woman aged 40 to 50 who had recovered from COVID-19. The chain has TRBV27 and TRBJ2-1; TRBD2 aligns across 7 bases. The specimen sequenced was PBMCs or T cells enriched from blood (not recorded which). The DNA for the CDR3 is TGTGCCAGCAGTTTATACGGCGGGAGCTCCTACAATGAGCAGTTCTTC. It encodes CASSLYGGSSYNEQFF.